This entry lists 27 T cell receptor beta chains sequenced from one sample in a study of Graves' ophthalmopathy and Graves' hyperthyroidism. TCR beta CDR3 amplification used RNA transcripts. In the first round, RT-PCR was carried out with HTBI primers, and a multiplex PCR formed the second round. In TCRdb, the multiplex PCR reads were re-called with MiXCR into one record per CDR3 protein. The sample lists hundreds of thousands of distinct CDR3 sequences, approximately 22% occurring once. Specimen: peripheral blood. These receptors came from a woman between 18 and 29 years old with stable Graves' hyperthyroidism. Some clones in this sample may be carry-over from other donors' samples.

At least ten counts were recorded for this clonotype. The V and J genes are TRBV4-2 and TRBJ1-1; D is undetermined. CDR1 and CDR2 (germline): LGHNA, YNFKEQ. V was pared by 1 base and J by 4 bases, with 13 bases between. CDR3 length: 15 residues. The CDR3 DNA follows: TGTGCCAGCAGCCAAGGGCGGGGTAGCACCACTGAAGCTTTCTTT. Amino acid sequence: CASSQGRGSTTEAFF.

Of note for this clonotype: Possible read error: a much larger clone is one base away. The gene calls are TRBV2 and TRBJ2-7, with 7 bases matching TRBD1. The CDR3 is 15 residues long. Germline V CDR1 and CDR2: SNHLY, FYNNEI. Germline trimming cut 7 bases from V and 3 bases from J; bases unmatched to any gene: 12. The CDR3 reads CASKQGVGSYYEQYF. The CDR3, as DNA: TGTGCCAGCAAGCAGGGGGTCGGATCTTACTACGAGCAGTACTTC.

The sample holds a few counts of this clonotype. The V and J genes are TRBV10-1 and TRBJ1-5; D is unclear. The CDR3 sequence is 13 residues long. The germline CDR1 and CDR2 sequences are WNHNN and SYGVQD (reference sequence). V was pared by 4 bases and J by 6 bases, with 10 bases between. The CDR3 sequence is CASSALVGQPQHF. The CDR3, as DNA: TGCGCCAGCAGTGCGCTGGTAGGTCAGCCCCAGCATTTT.

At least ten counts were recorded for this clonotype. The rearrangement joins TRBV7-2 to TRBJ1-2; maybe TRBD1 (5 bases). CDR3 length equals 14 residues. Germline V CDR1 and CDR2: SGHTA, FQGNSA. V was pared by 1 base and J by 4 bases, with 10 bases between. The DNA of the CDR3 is TGTGCCAGCAGCTTAGGCATAGGGACCTATGGCTACACCTTC. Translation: CASSLGIGTYGYTF. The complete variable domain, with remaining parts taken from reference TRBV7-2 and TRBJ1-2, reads GAGVSQSPSNKVTEKGKDVELRCDPISGHTALYWYRQSLGQGLEFLIYFQGNSAPDKSGLPSDRFSAERTGGSVSTLTIQRTQQEDSAVYLCASSLGIGTYGYTFGSGTRLTVV.

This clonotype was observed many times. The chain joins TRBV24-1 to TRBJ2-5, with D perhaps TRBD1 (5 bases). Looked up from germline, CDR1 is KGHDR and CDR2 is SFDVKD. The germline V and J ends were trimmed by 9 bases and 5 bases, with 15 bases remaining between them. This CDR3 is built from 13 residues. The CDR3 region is CATRGISGETQYF. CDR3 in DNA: TGTGCCACCCGCGGCATCTCAGGGGAGACCCAGTACTTC.

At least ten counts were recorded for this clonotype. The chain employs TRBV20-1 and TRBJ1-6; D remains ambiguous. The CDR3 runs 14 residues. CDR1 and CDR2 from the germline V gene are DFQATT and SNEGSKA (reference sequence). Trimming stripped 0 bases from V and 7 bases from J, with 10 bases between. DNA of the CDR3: TGCAGTGCTAGAGATACGGGCATAAATTCACCCCTCCACTTT. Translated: CSARDTGINSPLHF.

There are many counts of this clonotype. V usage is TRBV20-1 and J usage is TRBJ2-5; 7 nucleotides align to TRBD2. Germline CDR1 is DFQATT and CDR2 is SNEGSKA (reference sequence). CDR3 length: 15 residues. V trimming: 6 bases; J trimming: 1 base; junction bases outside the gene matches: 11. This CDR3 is CSALARGLSQETQYF. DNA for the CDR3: TGCAGTGCCCTCGCCCGGGGACTATCCCAAGAGACCCAGTACTTC.

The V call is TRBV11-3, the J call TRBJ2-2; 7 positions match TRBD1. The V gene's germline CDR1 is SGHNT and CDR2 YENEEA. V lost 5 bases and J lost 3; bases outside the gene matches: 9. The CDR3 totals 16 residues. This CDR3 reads CASSAPRQGDTGELFF. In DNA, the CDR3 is TGTGCCAGCAGCGCCCCTCGGCAGGGGGACACCGGGGAGCTGTTTTTT. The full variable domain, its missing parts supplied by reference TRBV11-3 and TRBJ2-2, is EAGVVQSPRYKIIEKKQPVAFWCNPISGHNTLYWYLQNLGQGPELLIRYENEEAVDDSQLPKDRFSAERLKGVDSTLKIQPAELGDSAVYLCASSAPRQGDTGELFFGEGSRLTVL.

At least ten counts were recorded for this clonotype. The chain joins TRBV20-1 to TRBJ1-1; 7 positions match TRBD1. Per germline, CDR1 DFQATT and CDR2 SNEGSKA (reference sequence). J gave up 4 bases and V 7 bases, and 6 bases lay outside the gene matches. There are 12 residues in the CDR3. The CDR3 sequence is CSVAGTVTEAFF. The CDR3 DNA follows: TGCAGTGTGGCCGGGACAGTCACTGAAGCTTTCTTT.

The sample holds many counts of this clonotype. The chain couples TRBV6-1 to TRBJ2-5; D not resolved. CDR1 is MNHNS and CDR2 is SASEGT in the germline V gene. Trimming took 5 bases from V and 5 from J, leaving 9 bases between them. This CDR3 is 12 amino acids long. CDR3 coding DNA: TGTGCCAGCAGTTATGCGCGCGAGACCCAGTACTTC. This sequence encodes CASSYARETQYF.

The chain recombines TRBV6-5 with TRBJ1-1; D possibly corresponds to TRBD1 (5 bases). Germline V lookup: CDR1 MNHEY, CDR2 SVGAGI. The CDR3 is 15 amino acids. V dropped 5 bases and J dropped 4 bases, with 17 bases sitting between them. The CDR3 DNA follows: TGTGCCAGCAGTAACCTTGGGGGTAGAGGCACTGAAGCTTTCTTT. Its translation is CASSNLGGRGTEAFF.

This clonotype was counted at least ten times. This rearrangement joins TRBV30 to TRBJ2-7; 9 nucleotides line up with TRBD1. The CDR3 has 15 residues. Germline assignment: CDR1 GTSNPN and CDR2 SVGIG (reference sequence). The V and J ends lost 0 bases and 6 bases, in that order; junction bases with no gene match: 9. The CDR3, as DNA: TGTGCCTGGAGTGTACGCCGGACAGGGGATGGCGAGCAGTACTTC. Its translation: CAWSVRRTGDGEQYF.

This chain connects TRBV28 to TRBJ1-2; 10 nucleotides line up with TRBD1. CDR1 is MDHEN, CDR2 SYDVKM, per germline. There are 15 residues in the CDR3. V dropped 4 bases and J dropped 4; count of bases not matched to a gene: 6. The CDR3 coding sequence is TGTGCCAGCAGTTCCGGGACAGGGGCCCTCTATGGCTACACCTTC. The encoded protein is CASSSGTGALYGYTF.

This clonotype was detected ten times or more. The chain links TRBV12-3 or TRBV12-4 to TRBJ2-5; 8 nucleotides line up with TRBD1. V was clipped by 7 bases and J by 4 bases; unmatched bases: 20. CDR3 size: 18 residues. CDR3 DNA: TGTGCCAGCACCAACGGACAGGGTTCGGGGTTAATAGGAGAGACCCAGTACTTC. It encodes CASTNGQGSGLIGETQYF.

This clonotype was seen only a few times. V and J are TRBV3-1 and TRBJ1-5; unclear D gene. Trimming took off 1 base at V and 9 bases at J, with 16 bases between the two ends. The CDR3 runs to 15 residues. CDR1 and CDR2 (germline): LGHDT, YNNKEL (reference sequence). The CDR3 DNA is TGTGCCAGCAGCCAAGGGGCCCCCCTCCTTGGGCCCCAGCATTTT. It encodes CASSQGAPLLGPQHF.

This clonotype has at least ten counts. The CDR3 DNA follows: TGTGCCAGCAGCTTAGCGGGACAGATAAGGCAAGAGACCCAGTACTTC. It codes for CASSLAGQIRQETQYF. This sequence joins TRBV7-8 and TRBJ2-5, with 7 nucleotides matching TRBD1. This CDR3 comprises 16 residues. CDR1 SGHVS and CDR2 FQNEAQ come from the germline V gene. V was clipped by 0 bases and J by 2 bases; unmatched bases: 6.

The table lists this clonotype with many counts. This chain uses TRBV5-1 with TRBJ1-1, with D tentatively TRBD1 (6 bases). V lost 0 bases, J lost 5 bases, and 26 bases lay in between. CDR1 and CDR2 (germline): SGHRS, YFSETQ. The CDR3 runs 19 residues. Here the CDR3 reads CASSLAEGPGAAFGTEAFF. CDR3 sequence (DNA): TGCGCCAGCAGCTTGGCCGAAGGGCCAGGGGCCGCCTTTGGGACTGAAGCTTTCTTT.

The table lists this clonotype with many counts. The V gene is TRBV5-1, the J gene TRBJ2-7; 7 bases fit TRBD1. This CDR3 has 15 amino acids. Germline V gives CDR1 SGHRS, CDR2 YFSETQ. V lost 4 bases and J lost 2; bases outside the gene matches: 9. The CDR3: CASSLTLQGPYEQYF. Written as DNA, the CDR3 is TGCGCCAGCAGCCTGACCCTACAGGGGCCCTACGAGCAGTACTTC.

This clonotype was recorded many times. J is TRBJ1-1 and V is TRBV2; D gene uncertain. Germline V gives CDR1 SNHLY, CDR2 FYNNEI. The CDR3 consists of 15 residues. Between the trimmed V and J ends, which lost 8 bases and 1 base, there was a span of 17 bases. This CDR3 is CASASSGRENTEAFF. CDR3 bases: TGTGCCAGCGCCTCGTCCGGCCGAGAGAACACTGAAGCTTTCTTT.

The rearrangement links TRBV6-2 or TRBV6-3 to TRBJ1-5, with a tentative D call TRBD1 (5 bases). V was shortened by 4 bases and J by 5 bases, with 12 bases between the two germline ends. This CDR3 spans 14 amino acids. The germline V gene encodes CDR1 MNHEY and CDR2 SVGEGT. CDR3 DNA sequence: TGTGCCAGCAGTTTGGGGGGAGAGGATCAGCCCCAGCATTTT. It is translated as CASSLGGEDQPQHF.

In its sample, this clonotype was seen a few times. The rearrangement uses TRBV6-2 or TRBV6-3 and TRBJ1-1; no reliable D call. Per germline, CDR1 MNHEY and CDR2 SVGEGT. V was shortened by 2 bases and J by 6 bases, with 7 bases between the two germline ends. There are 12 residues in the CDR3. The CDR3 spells CASSYASPEAFF. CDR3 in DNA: TGTGCCAGCAGTTACGCTTCCCCTGAAGCTTTCTTT.

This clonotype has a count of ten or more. CDR3 bases: TGTGCCAGCGTTAAGCAGGGGCGGACCACTGAAGCTTTCTTT. Protein: CASVKQGRTTEAFF. The chain uses TRBV2 and TRBJ1-1; tentative D call: TRBD1 (6 bases). Germline V gene data show CDR1 as SNHLY and CDR2 as FYNNEI. This CDR3 is built from 14 residues. Trimming shortened V by 8 bases and J by 4 bases, and 17 bases separated the two germline ends.

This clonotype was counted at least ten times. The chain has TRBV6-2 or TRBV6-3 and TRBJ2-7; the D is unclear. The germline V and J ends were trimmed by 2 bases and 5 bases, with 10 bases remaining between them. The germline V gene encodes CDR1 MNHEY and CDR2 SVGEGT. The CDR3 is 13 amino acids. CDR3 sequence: CASSYVEEDEQYF. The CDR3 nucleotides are TGTGCCAGCAGTTACGTAGAGGAAGACGAGCAGTACTTC.

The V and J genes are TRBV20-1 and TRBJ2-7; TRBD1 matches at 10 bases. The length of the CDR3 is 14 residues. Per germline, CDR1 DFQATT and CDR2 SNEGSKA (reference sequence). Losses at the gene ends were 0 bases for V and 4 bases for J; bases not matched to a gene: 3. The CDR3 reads CSAREPGQGYEQYF. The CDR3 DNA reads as TGCAGTGCTAGAGAGCCGGGACAGGGGTACGAGCAGTACTTC.

In DNA, the CDR3 is TGTGCCACCAGCAGGGAACTTCAGGGTACCTATAATTCACCCCTCCACTTT. Its translation: CATSRELQGTYNSPLHF. The chain is built from TRBV15 and TRBJ1-6; possible D gene TRBD1, 5 bases. CDR1 LNHNV and CDR2 YYDKDF come from the germline V gene (reference sequence). V lost 3 bases and J 2 bases, leaving 14 bases between the germline ends. The CDR3 is 17 residues long.

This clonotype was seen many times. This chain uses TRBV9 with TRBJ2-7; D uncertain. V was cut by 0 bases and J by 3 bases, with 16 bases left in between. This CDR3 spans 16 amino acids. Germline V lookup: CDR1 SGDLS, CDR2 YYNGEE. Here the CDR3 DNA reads TGTGCCAGCAGCGTAGCCGATACGATAAAAAGCTACGAGCAGTACTTC. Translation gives CASSVADTIKSYEQYF.

The CDR3 here is CASSQEYSGPNTHYEQYF. The CDR3 DNA reads TGTGCCAGCAGCCAAGAGTACAGCGGGCCTAACACTCACTACGAGCAGTACTTC. The rearrangement links TRBV3-1 to TRBJ2-7, with D possibly matching TRBD2 (6 bases). The germline gives CDR1 LGHDT, CDR2 YNNKEL (reference sequence). The length of the CDR3 is 18 residues. The V and J ends lost 0 bases and 3 bases respectively, with 21 bases between them.